Detailed here is one T cell receptor (beta chain). Donors were grouped by their self-reported clinical history. The data are from a study of blood T cell repertoires in COVID-19. The overall study: Sites in the United States, Italy and Spain provided acute and convalescent COVID-19 samples. T cells, B-cell-depleted T cells, or PBMCs provided the cDNA or gDNA that served as material.

This table comes from immunoSEQ multiplex PCR, and its TCRdb copy is limited to in-frame clones, with some not included. The sample yields around 430,000 clones, 87% seen once. The sequence came from a woman aged 50 to 60 who had recovered from COVID-19. Material: PBMCs or T cells enriched from blood (not recorded which).

The CDR3 DNA reads as TGTGCCAGTAGCCACACGACAGGTAGCGAGCAGTACTTC. Residues: CASSHTTGSEQYF. The chain is built from TRBV19 and TRBJ2-7; weak D call: TRBD1 (6 bases). The CDR3 consists of 13 residues. The germline gives CDR1 LNHDA, CDR2 SQIVND (reference sequence). Trimming removed 6 bases from V and 6 bases from J, with 15 bases in between.